This TCR beta chain was recorded in a study of graft-versus-host responses after intestinal transplantation. CDR3 length: 18 residues. V lost 4 bases to trimming and J lost 5 bases, with 24 bases between them. Germline lookup yields CDR1 SGHDN and CDR2 FVKESK. With regard to this clone: The antigen is undetermined.

This table comes from immunoSEQ multiplex PCR, and its TCRdb copy is limited to in-frame clones, with some not included. The sample comprises about 120,000 clones, over 85% of which are singletons, and roughly 0.12% rests with the top ten. Specimen: unstimulated CD4+ T cells sorted from spleen or lymph node cells, collected before intestinal transplant. The chain recombines TRBV14 with TRBJ2-1, with D perhaps TRBD1 (6 bases). This sequence was found in a human donor who received an intestinal transplant. CDR3 amino acids: CASSPPYTWGRGNNEQFF. The DNA of the CDR3 is TGTGCCAGCAGCCCCCCTTATACATGGGGGCGAGGGAACAATGAGCAGTTCTTC.